This entry concerns a single T cell receptor (beta chain). The target antigen is unknown. The sample comes from a study of vaccination and CD4 T cells after COVID-19. Across the whole study: Post-COVID samples were collected a median 101 days following diagnosis, spanning 35 to 161. Spike peptides, overlapping and drawn from SARS-CoV-2, HCoV-NL63, HCoV-OC43 and HCoV-229E, were used to stimulate cells. General observations from the study: Spike mono-reactivity was the property of 304 of 307 vaccine-specific clones in convalescent patients.

Cultured CD4+ T-cell DNA underwent Oncomine TCR Beta short-read sequencing. The genomic DNA was obtained from cultured CD4+ T cells by extraction with the QIAamp micro DNA kit. TCRdb re-analysed the PCR reads in MiXCR, keeping a single row per CDR3 protein. Found here are roughly 24,000 distinct CDR3 sequences, around 66% of them singletons; the top ten hold about 4.9%. Indicated treatment: roughly 10-day PBMC culture with coronavirus spike peptide pools or control peptides (ViraFEST assay). The germline CDR1 and CDR2 sequences are DFQATT and SNEGSKA (reference sequence). The CDR3 covers 13 residues. Trimming removed 4 bases at V and 4 bases at J, with 13 bases between.

Sequenced input: CD4+ T cells from blood, cultured in vitro. The J gene is TRBJ1-2, the V gene TRBV20-1; no reliable D call. The sequence was obtained from a human donor who had recovered from COVID-19. This chain's CDR3 is CSAIPIRSYGYTF. CDR3 coding DNA: TGCAGTGCTATCCCCATCCGGAGCTATGGCTACACCTTC.